Presented here are 24 T cell receptor beta chains from one specimen sequenced in a study of OX40 agonist ivuxolimab in advanced cancers. TCRdb's copy holds only in-frame clones and misses some; the assay was immunoSEQ multiplex PCR. Found here are roughly 69,000 clones, roughly 90% of them singletons; the top ten hold 1.1%. The specimen was CD4+ or CD8+ T cells sorted from blood, collected in a trial of the OX40 agonist ivuxolimab. These receptor sequences come from an adult with an advanced solid tumor such as melanoma, head and neck, liver or kidney cancer.

The chain combines TRBV4-2 with TRBJ2-7, with 7 bases identical to TRBD2. The V gene's germline CDR1 is LGHNA and CDR2 YNFKEQ. CDR3 length equals 16 residues. Trimming took 3 bases from V and 1 from J; bases not matched to a gene: 9. CDR3 region: CASSQMGGSLSYEQYF. CDR3 coding DNA: TGTGCCAGCAGCCAGATGGGCGGGAGTCTGTCCTACGAGCAGTACTTC.

This sequence joins TRBV5-6 and TRBJ2-7, with 8 nucleotides matching TRBD1. V was clipped by 6 bases and J by 0 bases; unmatched bases: 5. Germline V gene sequence: CDR1 SGHDT, CDR2 YYEEEE. The CDR3 is 14 residues long. CDR3 coding DNA: TGTGCCAGCACCCGGACAGGGAGCTCCTACGAGCAGTACTTC. It translates to CASTRTGSSYEQYF.

The J gene is TRBJ2-5, the V gene TRBV19, with TRBD1 matching over 7 bases. V was clipped by 3 bases and J by 2 bases; unmatched bases: 6. The CDR3 contains 15 residues. In germline, CDR1 is LNHDA, CDR2 SQIVND (reference sequence). CDR3 region: CASSIRVRGQETQYF. For the CDR3, the DNA is TGTGCCAGTAGTATTAGGGTCAGGGGGCAAGAGACCCAGTACTTC.

The V and J genes are TRBV9 and TRBJ2-2; 7 nucleotides agree with TRBD2. CDR1 and CDR2 (germline): SGDLS, YYNGEE. CDR3 length equals 16 residues. The V gene end was trimmed by 4 bases and the J gene end by 4 bases; junction bases not matched to a gene: 10. CDR3 bases: TGTGCCAGCAGCCCCCGGGCGGGAGTGGGCACCGGGGAGCTGTTTTTT. It translates to CASSPRAGVGTGELFF. Supplemented by reference TRBV9 and TRBJ2-2, the full variable domain reads DSGVTQTPKHLITATGQRVTLRCSPRSGDLSVYWYQQSLDQGLQFLIQYYNGEERAKGNILERFSAQQFPDLHSELNLSSLELGDSALYFCASSPRAGVGTGELFFGEGSRLTVL.

The chain joins TRBV5-4 to TRBJ1-1, with D perhaps matching TRBD1 (5 bases). This CDR3 region has 13 residues. Germline loops: CDR1 SGHNT, CDR2 YYREEE (reference sequence). V was trimmed by 6 bases and J by 3 bases, leaving 12 bases between them. The CDR3 nucleotides read TGTGCCAGCAACGGCGACAGCCACACTGAAGCTTTCTTT. Translation: CASNGDSHTEAFF.

The V call is TRBV19, the J call TRBJ1-1, with D possibly being TRBD1 (6 bases). The CDR3 consists of 15 residues. Germline CDR1 is LNHDA and CDR2 is SQIVND (reference sequence). Between the trimmed V and J ends, which lost 5 bases and 4 bases, there was a span of 17 bases. CDR3 protein: CASSRQGQEFTEAFF. In nucleotides, the CDR3 is TGTGCCAGTAGTCGGCAGGGGCAAGAGTTCACTGAAGCTTTCTTT.

This clone was seen a single time. This chain connects TRBV5-1 to TRBJ2-1; unclear D gene. Trimming stripped 5 bases from V and 8 bases from J, with 11 bases between. In germline, CDR1 is SGHRS, CDR2 YFSETQ. This CDR3 comprises 12 residues. The CDR3 is CASSDRVHEQFF. The CDR3 DNA follows: TGCGCCAGCAGTGATAGGGTCCATGAGCAGTTCTTC.

J is TRBJ2-2 and V is TRBV11-3; the D gene is possibly TRBD1 (5 bases). This CDR3 is 15 amino acids long. Germline CDR1 is SGHNT and CDR2 is YENEEA. The V end lost 7 bases, the J end lost 4 bases, and 16 bases lay between the germline ends. CDR3 DNA sequence: TGTGCCAGCAACCATAAGACAGATGCCACCGGGGAGCTGTTTTTT. Its translation is CASNHKTDATGELFF. Full variable domain (rest looked up from reference TRBV11-3 and TRBJ2-2): EAGVVQSPRYKIIEKKQPVAFWCNPISGHNTLYWYLQNLGQGPELLIRYENEEAVDDSQLPKDRFSAERLKGVDSTLKIQPAELGDSAVYLCASNHKTDATGELFFGEGSRLTVL.

The chain employs TRBV19 and TRBJ1-1, with D possibly being TRBD1 (5 bases). The germline V and J ends were trimmed by 8 bases and 0 bases, with 10 bases remaining between them. The CDR3 contains 13 residues. From germline, CDR1 is LNHDA and CDR2 SQIVND (reference sequence). The CDR3 DNA reads as TGTGCCAGTGAAGACAGATTGAACACTGAAGCTTTCTTT. Protein: CASEDRLNTEAFF.

V gene TRBV2 combines with J gene TRBJ2-5, with TRBD1 identical over 8 bases. J gave up 5 bases and V 2 bases, and 10 bases lay outside the gene matches. This CDR3 comprises 16 residues. Looked up from germline, CDR1 is SNHLY and CDR2 is FYNNEI. The chain's CDR3 is CASSEIRTGISETQYF. The CDR3 DNA reads as TGTGCCAGCAGTGAAATAAGGACAGGGATTTCGGAGACCCAGTACTTC.

This rearrangement joins TRBV30 to TRBJ2-1; 10 bases are shared with TRBD2. This CDR3 is built from 17 residues. The germline gives CDR1 GTSNPN, CDR2 SVGIG (reference sequence). V trimming: 4 bases; J trimming: 8 bases; junction bases outside the gene matches: 17. The CDR3 region is CAWKGRKRGGTSDEQFF. The CDR3, as DNA: TGTGCCTGGAAGGGGCGTAAGCGGGGGGGCACCAGCGATGAGCAGTTCTTC.

This sequence joins TRBV9 and TRBJ1-3, with D hard to call. The V gene lost 2 bases and the J gene lost 0 bases, with 9 bases spanning the gap. CDR1 is SGDLS, CDR2 YYNGEE, per germline. CDR3 length: 15 amino acids. Here the CDR3 reads CASSVSTTSGNTIYF. CDR3 DNA: TGTGCCAGCAGCGTCTCTACGACCTCTGGAAACACCATATATTTT.

The V call is TRBV27, the J call TRBJ2-7, with 10 bases lining up with TRBD2. Germline loops: CDR1 MNHEY, CDR2 SMNVEV (reference sequence). This CDR3 has 18 residues. Germline trimming cut 4 bases from V and 2 bases from J; bases unmatched to any gene: 14. The CDR3 DNA reads as TGTGCCAGCAGTTATAGCGGGGGGCTTCTAGCCCGCCCCTACGAGCAGTACTTC. It specifies CASSYSGGLLARPYEQYF.

The gene calls are TRBV18 and TRBJ1-2, with TRBD1 identical over 7 bases. Germline V gene lookup returns CDR1 KGHSH and CDR2 LQKENI. This CDR3 has 13 residues. The V segment lost 0 bases and the J segment 13 bases; nucleotides outside the gene matches: 8. In DNA form, the CDR3 reads TGTGCCAGCTCACCACCCCCCAGGGGGATGATCACCTTC. Amino acid sequence: CASSPPPRGMITF.

The chain has TRBV15 and TRBJ2-6, with 12 bases identical to TRBD1. The length of the CDR3 is 20 residues. CDR1 LNHNV and CDR2 YYDKDF come from the germline V gene (reference sequence). V gave up 0 bases and J gave up 2 bases; unmatched junction bases: 8. The CDR3 nucleotides read TGTGCCACCAGCAGAGATGTTTCGGGACAGGGGGCGGCTGGGGCCAACGTCCTGACTTTC. Residues: CATSRDVSGQGAAGANVLTF.

The gene calls are TRBV11-2 and TRBJ2-1; no clear D gene. The CDR3 totals 13 residues. CDR1 and CDR2 (germline): SGHAT, FQNNGV. V gave up 3 bases and J gave up 8 bases, with 11 bases separating them. The CDR3 nucleotides read TGTGCCAGCAGCTTTTTGGAGTATCATGAGCAGTTCTTC. This sequence encodes CASSFLEYHEQFF.

This chain links TRBV5-1 with TRBJ1-1; tentatively, D is TRBD1 (5 bases). The CDR3 is made up of 15 amino acids. Germline loops: CDR1 SGHRS, CDR2 YFSETQ. V lost 4 bases and J lost 0, with 13 bases in between. The CDR3 protein is CASSPDRAMNTEAFF. CDR3 DNA: TGCGCCAGCAGCCCCGACAGAGCCATGAACACTGAAGCTTTCTTT.

About this clone itself: One end of the junction fails to match germline, which may point to a read error. CDR3 coding DNA: TGTGCCTGGAACCTACAGGGGGCTGGCGGGGAGCTGCTTTTT. Protein product: CAWNLQGAGGELLF. The chain couples TRBV30 to TRBJ2-2; 9 bases agree with TRBD1. This CDR3 region has 14 residues. Germline assignment: CDR1 GTSNPN and CDR2 SVGIG (reference sequence).

This rearrangement joins TRBV15 to TRBJ2-3; 8 bases are a match to TRBD1. V lost 4 bases to trimming and J lost 3 bases; unmatched junction nucleotides: 6. From germline, CDR1 is LNHNV and CDR2 YYDKDF (reference sequence). CDR3 length: 15 residues. The CDR3 DNA follows: TGTGCCACCAGCAACAGACAGGGGACGACAGATACGCAGTATTTT. Encoded protein: CATSNRQGTTDTQYF. Filled out from reference TRBV15 and TRBJ2-3, the complete variable domain reads DAMVIQNPRYQVTQFGKPVTLSCSQTLNHNVMYWYQQKSSQAPKLLFHYYDKDFNNEADTPDNFQSRRPNTSFCFLDIRSPGLGDTAMYLCATSNRQGTTDTQYFGPGTRLTVL.

This rearrangement joins TRBV2 to TRBJ2-2; tentative D call: TRBD1 (6 bases). The CDR3 runs to 14 residues. The V gene's germline CDR1 is SNHLY and CDR2 FYNNEI. V lost 5 bases to trimming and J lost 5 bases, with 12 bases between them. The CDR3: CASSQNRVTGELFF. In DNA form, the CDR3 reads TGTGCCAGCAGTCAGAACAGGGTTACCGGGGAGCTGTTTTTT.

The chain couples TRBV30 to TRBJ1-4; tentative D call: TRBD1 (5 bases). The germline gives CDR1 GTSNPN, CDR2 SVGIG (reference sequence). Trimming cost V 5 bases and J 4 bases, with 14 bases left between them. CDR3 size: 14 residues. As DNA, the CDR3 is TGTGCCTGGGACAGCGGGTCGGATAATGAAAAACTGTTTTTT. It is translated as CAWDSGSDNEKLFF.

This clone has just one count. The J gene is TRBJ2-2, the V gene TRBV10-3; D remains unclear. The germline V gene encodes CDR1 ENHRY and CDR2 SYGVKD. Between the trimmed V and J ends, which lost 0 bases and 6 bases, there was a span of 5 bases. The CDR3 has 13 residues. CDR3 coding DNA: TGTGCCATCAGTGAGTCTTGGGCCGGGGAGCTGTTTTTT. The encoded protein is CAISESWAGELFF.

Remarks on this clone: The same CDR3 arises from other DNA sequences in this sample as well. The J gene is TRBJ2-6, the V gene TRBV9; the D is unclear. The CDR3 has 13 residues. The germline CDR1 and CDR2 sequences are SGDLS and YYNGEE. The germline V and J ends were trimmed by 0 bases and 4 bases, with 2 bases remaining between them. The CDR3 sequence is CASSVAGANVLTF. The CDR3 DNA follows: TGTGCCAGCAGCGTAGCGGGGGCCAACGTCCTGACTTTC.

The rearrangement uses TRBV9 and TRBJ1-1, with D possibly matching TRBD1 (5 bases). CDR1 and CDR2 from the germline V gene are SGDLS and YYNGEE. V was cut by 0 bases and J by 4 bases, with 13 bases left in between. The CDR3 extends over 15 amino acids. CDR3 region: CASSVGGQGFTEAFF. As DNA, the CDR3 is TGTGCCAGCAGCGTAGGGGGCCAGGGATTCACTGAAGCTTTCTTT.